The rows below give T cell receptor beta chains drawn from one sample of a study of T cell repertoires in cytomegalovirus infection. TCRdb independently ran MiXCR on the reads; one entry per CDR3 protein. The sample records approximately 630,000 distinct CDR3 sequences, 20% to 25% being singletons. The sequenced material came from CD8+ T cells from PBMCs. Receptors originate from a human donor in good health (CMV status not recorded). Some clones in this sample may be carry-over from other donors' samples. Both conserved end residues are part of each CDR3. Fields, in order: V gene, clone size, J gene, D gene, CDR3 DNA, CDR3 protein. The D gene is left open where the match is weak. Some rows have no size entry. The others give once, few or many, or a class for an expanded clone.

V: TRBV7-6
size: many
J: TRBJ2-5
D: -
DNA: TGTGCCAGCAGCTTAGTTCCTAGCGTTAACCAAGAGACCCAGTACTTC
CDR3: CASSLVPSVNQETQYF

V: TRBV5-5
size: -
J: TRBJ1-6
D: TRBD1
DNA: TGTGCCAGCAGCTTAAAGGGGGCGCGATCCTATAATTCACCCCTCCACTTT
CDR3: CASSLKGARSYNSPLHF

V: TRBV2
size: few
J: TRBJ2-2
D: -
DNA: TGTGCCAGCATGACCGGGACAACGAACACCGGGGAGCTGTTTTTT
CDR3: CASMTGTTNTGELFF

V: TRBV20-1
size: -
J: TRBJ2-6
D: TRBD1
DNA: TGCAGTGCTAGGGGACAGGGTCTATTTGGGGCCAACGTCCTGACTTTC
CDR3: CSARGQGLFGANVLTF

V: TRBV13
size: few
J: TRBJ1-4
D: -
DNA: TGTGCCAGCACCCAACTGGGGGGTGAAAAACTGTTTTTT
CDR3: CASTQLGGEKLFF

V: TRBV7-2
size: -
J: TRBJ1-5
D: TRBD1
DNA: TGTACCAGCAGCTTATGCGGGACAGGTCTTAGCAATCAGCCCCAGCATTTT
CDR3: CTSSLCGTGLSNQPQHF

V: TRBV29-1
size: few
J: TRBJ1-1
D: -
DNA: TGCAGCGTTTCCGTTCGCACTGAAGCTTTCTTT
CDR3: CSVSVRTEAFF

V: TRBV2
size: -
J: TRBJ1-2
D: TRBD1
DNA: TGTGCCAGCAGGGACAGGGTCTATGGCTACACCTTC
CDR3: CASRDRVYGYTF

V: TRBV9
size: -
J: TRBJ2-1
D: TRBD2
DNA: TGTGCCAGCAGTCCGAGGGGACTAGGCTACAATGAGCAGTTCTTC
CDR3: CASSPRGLGYNEQFF

V: TRBV7-2
size: many
J: TRBJ1-1
D: TRBD1
DNA: TGTGCCAGCAGCTTTCACAAACTACAGGGGGCTGGGATGAACACTGAAGCTTTCTTT
CDR3: CASSFHKLQGAGMNTEAFF

V: TRBV19
size: -
J: TRBJ1-5
D: -
DNA: TGTGCCAGTAGTGTGACCGCCGGGGTGGAGATGCCCCAGCATTTT
CDR3: CASSVTAGVEMPQHF

V: TRBV19
size: few
J: TRBJ2-1
D: TRBD1
DNA: TGTGCCAGCCGACAGGGTTCCTACAATGAGCAGTTCTTC
CDR3: CASRQGSYNEQFF

V: TRBV7-9
size: many
J: TRBJ2-1
D: TRBD1
DNA: TGTGCCAGCAGCTCCCTCGGACAGGGAAGGCAGTTCTTC
CDR3: CASSSLGQGRQFF

V: TRBV14
size: -
J: TRBJ2-7
D: -
DNA: TGTGCCAGCAGCCAGGACGATTTTTCCACCTACGAGCAGTACTTC
CDR3: CASSQDDFSTYEQYF

V: TRBV15
size: few
J: TRBJ1-2
D: TRBD1
DNA: TGTGCCACCAGCAGAACTGGGACAGGGGACGGCTACACCTTC
CDR3: CATSRTGTGDGYTF

V: TRBV7-9
size: few
J: TRBJ2-2
D: -
DNA: TGTGCCAGCAGTACCCCCTTAGGAGCCACCGGGGAGCTGTTTTTT
CDR3: CASSTPLGATGELFF

V: TRBV6-1
size: few
J: TRBJ1-4
D: -
DNA: TGTGCCAGCAGTGAAGGGCGAGGCTTTAATGAAAAACTGTTTTTT
CDR3: CASSEGRGFNEKLFF

V: TRBV6-4
size: many
J: TRBJ1-1
D: -
DNA: TGTGCCAGCAGTGATGGGGAAATGAACACTGAAGCTTTCTTT
CDR3: CASSDGEMNTEAFF

V: TRBV14
size: few
J: TRBJ2-7
D: TRBD1
DNA: TGTGCCAGCAGCCAATCTAGACCCGACAGGGGGGTGTCCTACGAGCAGTACTTC
CDR3: CASSQSRPDRGVSYEQYF

V: TRBV24-1
size: few
J: TRBJ2-1
D: -
DNA: TGTGCCACCAGTGATTTGGGGAGCTACAATGAGCAGTTCTTC
CDR3: CATSDLGSYNEQFF

V: TRBV6-2/TRBV6-3
size: many
J: TRBJ1-6
D: -
DNA: TGTGCCAGCACGAGGGCCTCCTATAATTCACCCCTCCACTTT
CDR3: CASTRASYNSPLHF

V: TRBV27
size: -
J: TRBJ2-3
D: TRBD1
DNA: TGTGCCAGCAGTCCCTCTCCGACAGGGATGGATACGCAGTATTTT
CDR3: CASSPSPTGMDTQYF

V: TRBV6-1
size: few
J: TRBJ1-1
D: TRBD1
DNA: TGTGCCAGCAGTGGGCCGGGACAGGGGAACACTGAAGCTTTCTTT
CDR3: CASSGPGQGNTEAFF

V: TRBV7-9
size: few
J: TRBJ2-1
D: -
DNA: TGTGCCAGCACCAAGCCGGGACCTTCCGGGTACAATGAGCAGTTCTTC
CDR3: CASTKPGPSGYNEQFF

V: TRBV7-8
size: many
J: TRBJ2-5
D: TRBD2
DNA: TGTGCCAGCAGAACGCCAGGGTCGGGGGGCCAGTACTTC
CDR3: CASRTPGSGGQYF

V: TRBV7-9
size: many
J: TRBJ2-7
D: TRBD1
DNA: TGTGCCAGCAGACCCAGACAGGGGGACTACGAGCAGTACTTC
CDR3: CASRPRQGDYEQYF

V: TRBV7-7
size: many
J: TRBJ1-1
D: -
DNA: TGTGCTAGCAGCCTTAACAAGAACACTGAAGCTTTCTTT
CDR3: CASSLNKNTEAFF

V: TRBV6-2/TRBV6-3
size: -
J: TRBJ2-2
D: TRBD1
DNA: TGTGCCAGCAGTTACTCGCTGACGGGGACAGGGATTGACACCGGGGAGCTGTTTTTT
CDR3: CASSYSLTGTGIDTGELFF

V: TRBV7-2
size: many
J: TRBJ1-4
D: -
DNA: TGTGCCAGCAGCTCCGCAGGGTACACTAATGAAAAACTGTTTTTT
CDR3: CASSSAGYTNEKLFF

V: TRBV4-1
size: few
J: TRBJ1-2
D: -
DNA: TGCGCCAGCAGTCTCCAGACGGGGCCGGCCAATGGCTACACCTTC
CDR3: CASSLQTGPANGYTF

V: TRBV4-2
size: many
J: TRBJ1-1
D: -
DNA: TGTGCCAGCAGCCTCTCAATCGAGGGTCCCACTGAAGCTTTCTTT
CDR3: CASSLSIEGPTEAFF

V: TRBV12-3/TRBV12-4
size: few
J: TRBJ1-2
D: -
DNA: TGTGCCAGCAGTTTAGGCAGGGGCGGCTATGGCTACACCTTC
CDR3: CASSLGRGGYGYTF

V: TRBV7-2
size: many
J: TRBJ2-1
D: -
DNA: TGTGCCAGCAGCCCAGAAATCACCGGGGGGCGTTCCAATGAGCAGTTCTTC
CDR3: CASSPEITGGRSNEQFF

V: TRBV7-9
size: many
J: TRBJ2-1
D: -
DNA: TGTGCCAGCAGCTGGGGTCCTTCCTACAATGAGCAGTTCTTC
CDR3: CASSWGPSYNEQFF

V: TRBV27
size: many
J: TRBJ2-2
D: -
DNA: TGTGCCAGCAGTTTTGCCGGGGTTGGGGAGCTGTTTTTT
CDR3: CASSFAGVGELFF

V: TRBV7-6
size: few
J: TRBJ2-1
D: TRBD1
DNA: TGTGCTTTGGACAGGGCCTACAATGAGCAGTTCTTC
CDR3: CALDRAYNEQFF

V: TRBV7-6
size: few
J: TRBJ1-2
D: TRBD1
DNA: TGTGCCAGCAGCTTACCGGGACAGGATAACTATGGCTACACCTTC
CDR3: CASSLPGQDNYGYTF

V: TRBV11-1
size: -
J: TRBJ2-1
D: -
DNA: TGTGCCAGCAGCTCACCTCCGGGACTCCCCTTCTACAATGAGCAGTTCTTC
CDR3: CASSSPPGLPFYNEQFF

V: TRBV12-3/TRBV12-4
size: many
J: TRBJ1-2
D: -
DNA: TGTGCCAGCAGTTTGTTCAACAAGAACTATGGCTACACCTTC
CDR3: CASSLFNKNYGYTF

V: TRBV7-8
size: many
J: TRBJ2-1
D: -
DNA: TGTGCCAGCAGCCTACTGTTAAATGGGGGAAGCTCCTACAATGAGCAGTTCTTC
CDR3: CASSLLLNGGSSYNEQFF

V: TRBV20-1
size: -
J: TRBJ1-2
D: -
DNA: TGCAGTGCGGATCCCCGGGTCAACTATGGCTACACCTTC
CDR3: CSADPRVNYGYTF

V: TRBV28
size: few
J: TRBJ1-5
D: TRBD1
DNA: TGTGCCAGCAACCCCGGGACAGAGCTGGGTCAGCCCCAGCATTTT
CDR3: CASNPGTELGQPQHF

V: TRBV12-3/TRBV12-4
size: -
J: TRBJ2-7
D: -
DNA: TGTGCCAGCAGTCCTGATACAGGGAACTACGAGCAGTACTTC
CDR3: CASSPDTGNYEQYF

V: TRBV7-9
size: many
J: TRBJ2-1
D: -
DNA: TGTGCCAGCAGGCGTGGACAATCCTACAATGAGCAGTTCTTC
CDR3: CASRRGQSYNEQFF

V: TRBV11-2
size: -
J: TRBJ2-1
D: -
DNA: TGTGCCAGCAGGGATACAGGGTGGTCCATCAGCTCCTACAATGAGCAGTTCTTC
CDR3: CASRDTGWSISSYNEQFF

V: TRBV7-6
size: many
J: TRBJ2-2
D: -
DNA: TGTGCCAGCAGCCAAAAGGCCACCTACACCGGGGAGCTGTTTTTT
CDR3: CASSQKATYTGELFF

V: TRBV28
size: -
J: TRBJ1-5
D: -
DNA: TGTGCCAGCAGTTTATCCCGGGGGGTATTTCAGCCCCAGCATTTT
CDR3: CASSLSRGVFQPQHF

V: TRBV28
size: many
J: TRBJ1-5
D: TRBD1
DNA: TGTGCCAGCAGTTCACAGGGGGCGGTTTGGCCCCAGCATTTT
CDR3: CASSSQGAVWPQHF

V: TRBV5-4
size: once
J: TRBJ2-3
D: TRBD1
DNA: TGTGCCAGCAGCGCAGACAGGGGGGTGATCGCAGATACGCAGTATTTT
CDR3: CASSADRGVIADTQYF

V: TRBV14
size: -
J: TRBJ2-5
D: -
DNA: TGTGCCAGCAGCCAAGAGAGTCGTCTGTGGGAGACCCAGTACTTC
CDR3: CASSQESRLWETQYF

V: TRBV29-1
size: -
J: TRBJ2-2
D: -
DNA: TGCAGCGTTATACAGGACACCGGGGAGCTGTTTTTT
CDR3: CSVIQDTGELFF

V: TRBV7-9
size: many
J: TRBJ2-3
D: -
DNA: TGTGCCAGCAGAACTGGCTTGAATACGCAGTATTTT
CDR3: CASRTGLNTQYF